Following are 6 T cell receptor beta chains from one sample sequenced in a study of tumor and adjacent non-tumor tissue in lung cancer. A modified ARM-PCR protocol with three rounds of nested PCR amplified TCRbeta. MiXCR, applied by TCRdb to the multiplex PCR reads, yields one record per CDR3 protein. Of tens of thousands of distinct CDR3 sequences in the sample, less than 70% were seen once. This sample's RNA came from whole unsorted tissue. Distant lung tissue was collected more than 3 cm away from the tumor edge. Sequences were obtained from distant non-tumor lung tissue. The receptors were sampled from a woman aged 70-85 years with non-small cell lung cancer.

A note on this clonotype: The junction does not match germline at one end; this may be a read error. This sequence joins TRBV29-1 and TRBJ2-1; 7 nucleotides line up with TRBD1. The germline V gene has CDR1 SQVTM and CDR2 ANQGSEA. The CDR3 loop spans 14 amino acids. The CDR3 is CSIADRRRYKEQFF. As DNA, the CDR3 is TGCAGCATTGCGGACAGGCGACGTTACAAAGAGCAGTTCTTC.

Comment on this clonotype: It is likely a read error, because the conserved phenylalanine at the end of the CDR3 is missing. It is unclear where the CDR3 begins or ends on the DNA, so no DNA is shown, and the CDR3 is as TCRdb lists it. The chain is built from TRBV29-1 and TRBJ2-1; TRBD1, as called in the table, went unchecked against the DNA. CDR1 is SQVTM, CDR2 ANQGSEA, per germline. The CDR3 spans 13 amino acids, including both terminal residues. CDR3 sequence: CSVDGTVGNKQFS.

Comments on this clonotype: A read error may be the cause here, since a much bigger clone is one base away. The chain's CDR3 is CTSSLTGGQETQYF. CDR3 bases: TGTACCAGCAGTTTGACAGGGGGGCAAGAGACCCAGTACTTC. This chain joins TRBV5-6 and TRBJ2-5; 9 positions match TRBD1. The CDR3 spans 14 residues. Germline V CDR1 and CDR2: SGHDT, YYEEEE.

Notes on this clonotype: A much bigger clone sits one base away, suggesting this may be a read error. V gene TRBV7-8 combines with J gene TRBJ2-5; D may match TRBD1 or TRBD2 (5 bases each). There are 14 residues in the CDR3. The V gene's germline CDR1 is SGHVS and CDR2 FQNEAQ. V was trimmed by 4 bases and J by 5 bases, leaving 14 bases between them. The CDR3 spells CASSSAWGGETQYF. DNA for the CDR3: TGTGCCAGCAGCTCAGCTTGGGGCGGGGAGACCCAGTACTTC. The full variable domain, rest sourced from reference TRBV7-8 and TRBJ2-5, is GAGVSQSPRYKVAKRGQDVALRCDPISGHVSLFWYQQALGQGPEFLTYFQNEAQLDKSGLPSDRFFAERPEGSVSTLKIQRTQQEDSAVYLCASSSAWGGETQYFGPGTRLLVL.

The table lists this clonotype with a few counts. It may be a read error: a sequence one base away is much more abundant. The V gene is TRBV5-1, the J gene TRBJ2-5; 8 nucleotides line up with TRBD1. This CDR3 region has 16 residues. V lost 2 bases to trimming and J lost 5 bases; unmatched junction nucleotides: 11. Per the germline V gene, CDR1 is SGHRS and CDR2 is YFSETQ. The CDR3 protein is CASSLQATGDGETQYF. The CDR3 bases are TGCGCCAGCAGCTTACAGGCGACAGGGGACGGGGAGACCCAGTACTTC.

The chain links TRBV14 to TRBJ2-3, with a tentative D call TRBD2 (5 bases). Germline V gives CDR1 SGHDN, CDR2 FVKESK. The CDR3 is 16 amino acids. The V end was cut by 3 bases, the J end by 2 bases, with 15 bases between. The CDR3 DNA reads TGTGCCAGCAGCCAGGTAGTTCTCGGGAACACAGATACGCAGTATTTT. It specifies CASSQVVLGNTDTQYF.